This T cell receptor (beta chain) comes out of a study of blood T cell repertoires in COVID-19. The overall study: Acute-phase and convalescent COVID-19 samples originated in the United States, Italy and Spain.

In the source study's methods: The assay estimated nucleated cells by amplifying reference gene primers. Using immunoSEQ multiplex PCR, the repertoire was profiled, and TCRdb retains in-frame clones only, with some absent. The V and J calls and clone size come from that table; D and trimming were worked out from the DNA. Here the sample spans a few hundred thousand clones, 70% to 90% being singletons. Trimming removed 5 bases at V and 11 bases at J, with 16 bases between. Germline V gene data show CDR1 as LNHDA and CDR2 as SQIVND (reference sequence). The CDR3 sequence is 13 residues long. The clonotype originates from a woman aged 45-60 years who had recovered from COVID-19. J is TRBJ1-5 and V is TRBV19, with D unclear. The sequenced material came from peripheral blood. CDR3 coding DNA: TGTGCCAGTAGTGTCGCCCATAGCGGGGCCCAGCATTTT. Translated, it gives CASSVAHSGAQHF.